The 5 T cell receptor beta chains presented below share a single source sample, sequenced in a study of spatial heterogeneity in lung cancer (dated by TCRdb to the late 2010s). Library generation was performed with 5' RACE. The sequencing machine was a NextSeq 500. TCRdb redid the processing of the public reads, applying fastp at Q25 and MiXCR, and retained in-frame beta chains. Under each unique CDR3 protein, matching rows form one entry showing the most common genes and DNA. The sample table shows 60,000 to 80,000 distinct CDR3 sequences, and 13% are seen once. Jointly, the top ten make up approximately 7% of the sample. The time point tag for this specimen amounts to: sample taken at primary tumor resection. Without any cell sorting, TCR sequencing was performed on whole RNA extracted either from tumor and nontumor lung tissue or from cryopreserved PBMC samples. The sequenced sample was PBMCs, obtained at surgery. All receptors derive from a male donor with early-stage non-small cell lung cancer.

This clonotype was observed a few times. The chain has TRBV7-2 and TRBJ2-3; TRBD2 agrees at 9 bases. Germline V gene lookup returns CDR1 SGHTA and CDR2 FQGNSA. The CDR3 runs to 14 residues. V shed 4 bases and J 10 bases; nucleotides not matched to a gene: 9. CDR3 coding DNA: TGTGCCAGCAGCTCCCCTAGCGGGGCCCCGGCGCAGTATTTT. Its translation is CASSSPSGAPAQYF.

The CDR3 coding sequence is TGCGCCAGCAGGCCGGGACTAGCGGGAGTTGGGTCGTATTTT. It is translated as CASRPGLAGVGSYF. The chain joins TRBV5-1 to TRBJ2-3; 14 bases match TRBD2. CDR1 is SGHRS and CDR2 is YFSETQ in the germline V gene. The CDR3 length is 14 residues. V lost 5 bases, J lost 14 bases, and 10 bases stayed unmatched.

This clonotype has a count of ten or more. This chain connects TRBV24-1 to TRBJ2-5; D perhaps matches TRBD2 (6 bases). The V gene lost 4 bases and the J gene lost 3 bases, with 23 bases spanning the gap. The length of the CDR3 is 18 residues. Germline V gives CDR1 KGHDR, CDR2 SFDVKD. CDR3 in DNA: TGTGCCACCAGTGACCGTGGCCCGAACTTAGGGGAGGAAGAGACCCAGTACTTC. It is translated as CATSDRGPNLGEEETQYF.

This clonotype has ten or more counts. The gene calls are TRBV7-2 and TRBJ2-2; no firm D call. V lost 5 bases, J lost 6 bases, and 10 bases lay in between. This CDR3 is built from 13 residues. Germline CDR1 reads SGHTA; CDR2 reads FQGNSA. Here the CDR3 reads CASSPRSAGELFF. The CDR3 region has the DNA TGTGCCAGCAGCCCCCGCTCAGCCGGGGAGCTGTTTTTT.

This clonotype showed up just a few times. The chain employs TRBV5-1 and TRBJ2-2, with D perhaps matching TRBD2 (5 bases). The CDR3 length is 16 residues. Germline V gene data show CDR1 as SGHRS and CDR2 as YFSETQ. Between the trimmed V and J ends, which lost 0 bases and 5 bases, there was a span of 14 bases. The CDR3 coding sequence is TGCGCCAGCAGCTTGGAGAGCGGCCAACTTACCGGGGAGCTGTTTTTT. This codes for CASSLESGQLTGELFF.